This TCR beta chain was captured in a study of cytomegalovirus exposure and HLA in healthy donors (dated by TCRdb to about 2017). Concerning the study at large: In an earlier analysis of about 560 of the donors, 276 Gb of sequence data and just under 120 million unique TCR beta sequences from some 170 million T cells were reported. The number of typed donors differed by locus: roughly 620-630 for A, B, C, DRB1 and DQB1; some 500 for DQA1; about 600 for DPA1; and 450 to 480 for DPB1. Across about 370 genotyped donors of the cohort, an average of about 250,000 unique TCR beta nucleotide sequences per donor were sequenced, and roughly a sixth of those sequences were non-productive. To predict cytomegalovirus infection status, the study brought together high-throughput TCR immunosequencing, statistical association of individual TCRs with disease status, and machine learning. Along with the roughly 700-subject first cohort, a separate validation cohort of around 120 different subjects was used. An early release covering 500 to 750 HLA-typed donors comprised about 300 gigabases of sequencing data and about 90 million unique TCR sequences. Alongside the repertoire data, information on donor age, sex, ethnicity and CMV serostatus was compiled. About 5 DR-DQ haplotypes were handled as single units for association and clustering, since linkage in the cohort was strong. The aim of the study was to test whether cataloging public T cell receptors could identify signatures of past pathogen exposure. Of the roughly 410 genotyped donors, 65% to 90% were placed in the genetic ancestry cluster associated with self-reported Caucasian donors. An earlier analysis of some 600 of the donors applied high-throughput TCR beta sequencing to assess whether each TCR beta V gene segment acted as functional or pseudogenic. HLA typing covered class I and class II loci at four-digit resolution. A later analysis re-examined previously published TCR beta repertoires from just over 650 donors and added high-resolution HLA genotyping to investigate patterns of TCR occurrence. Rather than drawing on any new phenotypic data, the later analysis identified candidate immune exposures from TCR beta sequences and the way those sequences occurred across donors. A later genetic analysis used genome-wide SNP genotypes for about 60% of the roughly 670 donors, treating that subset as a discovery cohort. All discovery cohort repertoires had been generated on a single sequencing platform. Using immunosequencing, the study profiled T cell repertoires from roughly 650 subjects and related those repertoires to cytomegalovirus serostatus. Study-wide findings and limitations: Linkage disequilibrium might explain the correlated functional status among segregating V segments, but an unknown experimental factor could not be excluded. In the study, approximately 160 TCR beta chains were listed as associated with cytomegalovirus. Broadly in line with IMGT annotations, most TCR beta V segments showed up in productive rearrangements about 87% or about 30% of the time in an earlier analysis of a few hundred of the donors. According to a later analysis, TCR association rates differed among HLA loci, with DRB1 alleles showing the most associated TCRs and HLA-C alleles showing the fewest. Presence/absence analyses assumed roughly uniform sequencing depth across donors, an assumption that may not hold. In a later analysis, several top co-occurrence clusters were reported to appear linked to parvovirus B19, influenza, CMV and Epstein-Barr virus. Most CMV-associated TCR beta chains appeared to be HLA-restricted in a later analysis, and the HLA associations seemed to be driven largely by CMV exposure. A later analysis associated about 18,000 TCR beta sequences with specific HLA alleles at a false discovery rate of 0.05. For the cohort, immune exposure information was limited to CMV serostatus. Fewer than 20 rarely observed V segments, including chromosome 9 orphons, were excluded from the earlier analysis of several hundred of the donors because counts were too low. When HLA alleles, especially DR and DQ, strongly co-occurred, attributing TCR associations to individual alleles was difficult. A further reported finding was that TCR beta sequences accurately predicted the HLA-A and HLA-B alleles for most subjects in the first cohort. Most TCR sequences were seen in very few donors, while some public TCRs were found in many individuals. In a later genetic analysis, fewer N-insertions in productive TCRs were reported among donors in an Asian-associated ancestry cluster than the roughly 700-donor mean. Some IMGT-functional V segments, including TRBV6-2 and TRBV6-3, could not be told apart with the 87-base-pair reads, so those segments were excluded. HLA typing was unavailable for some donors at each locus, so association tests used only the typed subset. The cohort was sequenced for TCR beta chains only, and without alpha or paired-chain data the features that could be detected were limited. In vitro tests confirmed that a few of the cytomegalovirus-associated TCR beta chains recognize cytomegalovirus antigens. A cluster of highly shared sequence variants was judged likely to represent a technical artifact of the sequencing pipeline. The authors suggested that the approach could potentially be extended to other disease states and immunological phenotypes. A later genetic analysis associated a missense DCLRE1C variant with V-gene and J-gene trimming of TCR beta chains, and an independent cohort replicated the association. The classifier was reported to diagnose cytomegalovirus status with high specificity and sensitivity in both the original and validation cohorts. A later analysis found that HLA-associated TCR beta chains were more clonally expanded and had lower generation probabilities than equally common non-associated chains.

In total, fewer than 750 healthy bone marrow donors made up the cohort. At the time of sampling, every cohort member was nominally healthy, though immune exposures that went unrecorded were likely present. The donor was CMV seronegative and was included in the group of 352 seronegative cohort members. Each donor provided a peripheral blood sample, and peripheral blood mononuclear cells were used for TCR beta sequencing. The Qiagen DNeasy Blood Extraction Kit was used to extract genomic DNA from the blood cell samples. Library preparation employed the immunoSEQ multiplex PCR assay. For the multiplex PCR, a mixture combining 60 forward primers for TCR Vbeta segments and 13 reverse primers for TCR Jbeta segments was used. A multiplex PCR assay on genomic DNA amplified the CDR3 region of rearranged TCR beta genes. The Illumina HiSeq System was used to sequence the amplified TCR beta libraries as 87-base-pair reads. The authors' analysis ran thus. A later analysis tallied 80 million to 95 million unique TCR beta chains across the approximately 670 repertoires, and about 10 million of those chains were shared by two or more donors. Raw reads were error-corrected and collapsed into unique sequences with a nearest-neighbor algorithm that merged closely related sequences to remove PCR and sequencing errors. Alignment of CDR3 sequences to IMGT reference sequences was used to assign V, D and J gene segments. For a sequence to be retained, a match of at least six nucleotides to both a V gene segment and a J gene segment was required. A rearrangement counted as productive if the CDR3 had no stop codons and remained in frame with V and J, and every other rearrangement counted as non-productive. CDR3 was defined according to IMGT convention as the region running from the second conserved V-encoded cysteine to the conserved J-encoded phenylalanine. In an earlier analysis of approximately 500 of the donors, sequences lacking an unambiguous match to a single V gene segment were excluded. An earlier analysis of a few hundred of the donors called V segments functional above 56.7% productive rearrangements and segregating when the between-donor standard deviation exceeded 5%. A statistical classification framework was developed to diagnose cytomegalovirus status using the catalog of TCR beta chain sequences. In a later analysis, TCR nucleotide sequences were compared against IMGT/GENE-DB human TR gene sequences so that V and J genes could be assigned. A later analysis assigned CDR3 sequences and most-parsimonious VDJ recombination scenarios with the TCRdist pipeline. A later analysis defined each TCR beta chain by its CDR3 amino acid sequence plus V-gene family, and excluded reads lacking a unique V-gene family. To address suspected cross-contamination and a sequencing artifact, a later analysis removed 450 to 700 highly shared, low-generation-probability nucleotide sequences. A later analysis calculated a clonal expansion index for each public chain from normalized within-repertoire ranks of inferred template counts. In a later analysis, generation probabilities were computed using a VDJ recombination model fitted to out-of-frame rearrangements, and the results were checked against IGoR. In a later analysis, hypergeometric tests were used to score TCR-TCR, TCR-HLA and TCR-CMV co-occurrence, with a repertoire-size bias correction applied to TCR pairs. False discovery rates were estimated in a later analysis by permuting HLA or CMV assignments 20 times. In a later analysis, co-occurring TCRs were grouped with DBSCAN, and TCRdist sequence similarity was added when clustering was performed within HLA-allele-positive subsets. Repertoires with fewer than 30,000 or more than 120,000 public chains, plus five repertoires with anomalous nucleotide sharing, were excluded from co-occurrence clustering. Here the immuneACCESS table is served through TCRdb, limited to in-frame sequences with V and J called. Missing clones are a known gap in these copies; in checked studies unresolved V genes cover under half, and the rest lacks a known reason. The V and J calls and clone size are taken from that table; D and trimming were inferred from the DNA. Within this sample are over 200,000 clones, with approximately 78% of them counted one time only. The ten top clones hold around 4% of the sample.

V is cut by 2 bases and J by 10 bases, and the space between the germline ends is 12 bases. According to the germline V gene, CDR1 reads MGHDK and CDR2 reads SYGVNS. The cysteine opens and the phenylalanine closes a CDR3 of 14 amino acids. The kept DNA is CDR3 alone, 42 bases in frame from the first base. On this clone itself: This receptor's antigen is unknown. No quality values exist for individual bases; no much larger clone is one base distant.

The chain is assembled from TRBV25-1 and TRBJ1-6, with TRBD1 perhaps the D gene, on 5 matching bases. Specimen: PBMCs. The receptor comes from a male donor in good health and CMV-seronegative. The nucleotide sequence is given as TGTGCCAGCAGTGAACATGGGGCAGGGTCACCCCTCCACTTT. Its translation reads: CASSEHGAGSPLHF.